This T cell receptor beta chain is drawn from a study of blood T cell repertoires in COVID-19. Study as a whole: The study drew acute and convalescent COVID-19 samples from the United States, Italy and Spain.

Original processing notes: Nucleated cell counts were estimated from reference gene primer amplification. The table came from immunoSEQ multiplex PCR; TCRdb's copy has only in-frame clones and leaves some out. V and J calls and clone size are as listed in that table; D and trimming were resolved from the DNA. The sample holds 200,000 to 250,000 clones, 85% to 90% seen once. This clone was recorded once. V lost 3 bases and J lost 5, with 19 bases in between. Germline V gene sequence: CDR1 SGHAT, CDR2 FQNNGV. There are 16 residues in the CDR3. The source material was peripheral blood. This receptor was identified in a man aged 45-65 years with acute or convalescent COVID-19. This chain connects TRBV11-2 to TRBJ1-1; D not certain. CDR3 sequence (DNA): TGTGCCAGCAGCTTCGGGTTTTTCGTGTCGGGGACTGAAGCTTTCTTT. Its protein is CASSFGFFVSGTEAFF.